Here is one T cell receptor (beta chain) with its context. Its antigen is unidentified. A single record per CDR3 protein comes from TCRdb applying MiXCR to the RT-PCR reads. Altogether about 570,000 distinct CDR3 sequences are present, about 12% being singletons, with the ten largest covering roughly a tenth. V lost 5 bases to trimming and J lost 6 bases; unmatched junction nucleotides: 16. Germline V gives CDR1 SGHAT, CDR2 FQNNGV. The CDR3 is 17 amino acids. This entry belongs to a study of response to subunit inactivated influenza vaccine. Study-level findings and limits: New T cells are recruited in small numbers by each seasonal influenza vaccination, according to the authors' suggestion.

Specimen: PBMCs from blood, collected on the day of vaccination. V usage is TRBV11-2 and J usage is TRBJ2-7; 10 bases align to TRBD1. The receptor's source is a man aged 45-65 years who received an inactivated influenza vaccine. CDR3 in amino acids: CASSPKTGGGGWSEQYF. The DNA for the CDR3 is TGTGCCAGCAGCCCCAAGACAGGGGGCGGGGGGTGGAGCGAGCAGTACTTC.